The rows below give T cell receptor beta chains drawn from one sample of a study of blood T cell repertoires in COVID-19. Clones were sequenced by immunoSEQ multiplex PCR, and TCRdb holds only the in-frame ones, with some missing. The table has 300,000 or so clones, 85% to 90% seen once. Sequenced input: peripheral blood. These receptors were obtained from a young woman with COVID-19, enrolled during active disease. Each CDR3 is given without its conserved first and last residue. The D gene is left open where the match is weak.

v_call d_call cdr3_aa
TRBV6-1 NA ASSEARGSYGYT
TRBV4-2 NA ASSQGPDQPQH
TRBV4-2 NA ASSQDLQGNTEAF
TRBV10-3 NA AISDPAYNEQF
TRBV9 NA ASSVGAGATNEKLF
TRBV11-2 TRBD1 ASSLTGGVNQPQH
TRBV7-9 TRBD1 ASRSDRGDEQY
TRBV19 NA ASEGGDPSVGQF
TRBV28 NA ASSLSGQPTGAF
TRBV25-1 TRBD1 ASSAGTVYGYT
TRBV29-1 NA SAHPDKGTDTQY
TRBV5-1 NA ASSLAPTSQTQY
TRBV12-3/TRBV12-4 NA ASTRREKRTQY